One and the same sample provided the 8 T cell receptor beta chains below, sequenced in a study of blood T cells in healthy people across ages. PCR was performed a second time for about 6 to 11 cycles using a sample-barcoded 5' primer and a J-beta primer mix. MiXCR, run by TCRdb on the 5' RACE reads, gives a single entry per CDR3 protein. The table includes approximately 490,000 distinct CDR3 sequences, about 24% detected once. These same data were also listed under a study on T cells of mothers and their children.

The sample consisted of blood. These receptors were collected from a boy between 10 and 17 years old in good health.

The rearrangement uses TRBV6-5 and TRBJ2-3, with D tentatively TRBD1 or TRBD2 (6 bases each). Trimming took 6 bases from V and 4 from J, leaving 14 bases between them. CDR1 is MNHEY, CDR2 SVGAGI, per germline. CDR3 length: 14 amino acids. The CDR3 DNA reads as TGTGCCAGCAGGAGGGGGGCTGGCTCAGATACGCAGTATTTT. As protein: CASRRGAGSDTQYF.

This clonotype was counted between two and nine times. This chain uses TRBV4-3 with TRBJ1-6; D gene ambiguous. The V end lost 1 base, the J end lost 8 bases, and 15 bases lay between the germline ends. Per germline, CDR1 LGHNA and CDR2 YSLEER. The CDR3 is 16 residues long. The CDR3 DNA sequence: TGCGCCAGCAGCCAAGGACTAAGCAAAGGTTATTCACCCCTCCACTTT. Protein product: CASSQGLSKGYSPLHF.

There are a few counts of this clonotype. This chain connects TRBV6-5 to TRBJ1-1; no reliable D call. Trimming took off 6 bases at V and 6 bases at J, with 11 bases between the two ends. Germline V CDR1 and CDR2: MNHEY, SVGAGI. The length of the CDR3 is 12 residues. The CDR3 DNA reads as TGTGCCAGCAGAGGGAGTTACCCTGAAGCTTTCTTT. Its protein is CASRGSYPEAFF.

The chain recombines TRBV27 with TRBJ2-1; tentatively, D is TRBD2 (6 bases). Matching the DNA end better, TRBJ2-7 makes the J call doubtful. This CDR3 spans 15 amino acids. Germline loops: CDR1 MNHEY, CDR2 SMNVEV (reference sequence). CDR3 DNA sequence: TGTGCCAGCAGTTTAGCCAGCGGGCGTTCCTACGAGCAGTACTTC. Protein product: CASSLASGRSYEQYF.

CDR3 nucleotide sequence: TGCAGTGCCGTGACAGGTTCTTACACAGATACGCAGTATTTT. Amino acid sequence: CSAVTGSYTDTQYF. The chain uses TRBV20-1 and TRBJ2-3; maybe TRBD1 (6 bases). CDR1 and CDR2 (germline): DFQATT, SNEGSKA (reference sequence). The length of the CDR3 is 14 residues. Trimming removed 6 bases from V and 2 bases from J, with 15 bases in between.

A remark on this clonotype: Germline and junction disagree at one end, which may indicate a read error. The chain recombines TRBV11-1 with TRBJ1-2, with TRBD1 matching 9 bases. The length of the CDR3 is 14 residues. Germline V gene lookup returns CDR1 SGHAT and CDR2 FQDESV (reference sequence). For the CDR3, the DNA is TGTGCCAGCCGCTTGGGACAGGGCTCCGGAGGCTACACCTTC. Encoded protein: CASRLGQGSGGYTF.

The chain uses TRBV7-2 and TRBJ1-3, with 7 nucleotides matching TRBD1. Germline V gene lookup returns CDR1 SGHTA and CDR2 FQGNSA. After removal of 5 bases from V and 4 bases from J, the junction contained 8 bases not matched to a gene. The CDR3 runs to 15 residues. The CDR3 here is CASSNDRAKGNTIYF. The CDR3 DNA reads TGTGCCAGCAGCAACGACAGGGCAAAGGGAAACACCATATATTTT.

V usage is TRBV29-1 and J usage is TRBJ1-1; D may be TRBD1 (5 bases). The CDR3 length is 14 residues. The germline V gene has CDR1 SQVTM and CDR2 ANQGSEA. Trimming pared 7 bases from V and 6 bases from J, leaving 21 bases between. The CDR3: CSAKTEVYIPEAFF. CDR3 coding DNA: TGCAGCGCCAAGACAGAGGTGTATATCCCTGAAGCTTTCTTT.